This T cell receptor beta chain was retrieved from a study of blood T cell repertoires in COVID-19. Profiling relied on immunoSEQ multiplex PCR, and the TCRdb table lists in-frame clones only, not all of them. Seen here are tens of thousands of clones, over 60% observed once, and the top ten hold around 50%. The CDR3 contains 13 residues. Trimming removed 5 bases at V and 3 bases at J, with 11 bases between. Looked up from germline, CDR1 is SGHNT and CDR2 is YENEEA. Sequencing used peripheral blood. The origin of this receptor is a human donor in a cohort sampled during active COVID-19. The J gene is TRBJ2-7, the V gene TRBV11-3; tentative D call: TRBD1 (6 bases). CDR3 in amino acids: CASSPGQYYEQYF. CDR3 DNA sequence: TGTGCCAGCAGCCCCGGACAGTACTACGAGCAGTACTTC.